This TCR beta chain was sequenced in a study of blood T cell repertoires in COVID-19. For the study at large: There were acute and convalescent COVID-19 samples, and they came from the United States, Italy and Spain.

TCRdb keeps only in-frame clones here, not all; method: immunoSEQ multiplex PCR. The sample contains 250,000 to 350,000 clones, around nine tenths of which appear only once. The ends were cut back, 0 bases at V and 2 bases at J, with 9 bases in the middle. Germline assignment: CDR1 SGHNT and CDR2 YYREEE (reference sequence). This CDR3 spans 14 amino acids. This TCR was recovered from a woman in her sixties or seventies with acute or convalescent COVID-19. The sequencing input was peripheral blood. V gene TRBV5-4 combines with J gene TRBJ2-7; D perhaps matches TRBD1 (6 bases). The CDR3 protein is CASSLDGGPYEQYF. CDR3 coding DNA: TGTGCCAGCAGCTTGGATGGGGGCCCCTACGAGCAGTACTTC.